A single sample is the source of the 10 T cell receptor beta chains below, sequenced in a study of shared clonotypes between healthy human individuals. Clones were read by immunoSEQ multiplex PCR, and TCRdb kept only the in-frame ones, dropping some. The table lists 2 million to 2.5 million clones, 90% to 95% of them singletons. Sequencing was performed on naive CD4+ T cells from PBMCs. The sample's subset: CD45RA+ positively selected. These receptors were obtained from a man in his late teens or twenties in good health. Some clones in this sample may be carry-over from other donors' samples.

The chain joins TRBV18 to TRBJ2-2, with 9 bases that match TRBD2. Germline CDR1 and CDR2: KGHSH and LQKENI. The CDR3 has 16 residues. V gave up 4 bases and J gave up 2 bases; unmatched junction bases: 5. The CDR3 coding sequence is TGTGCCAGCTCACTCTCAGCGGGAGGTAACACCGGGGAGCTGTTTTTT. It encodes CASSLSAGGNTGELFF. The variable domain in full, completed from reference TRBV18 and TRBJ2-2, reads NAGVMQNPRHLVRRRGQEARLRCSPMKGHSHVYWYRQLPEEGLKFMVYLQKENIIDESGMPKERFSAEFPKEGPSILRIQQVVRGDSAAYFCASSLSAGGNTGELFFGEGSRLTVL.

CDR3 residues: CASSPRRLDAEAFF. Here the CDR3 DNA reads TGTGCCAGCAGCCCACGCAGGCTGGATGCTGAAGCTTTCTTT. This chain links TRBV7-9 with TRBJ1-1; D is ambiguous. Germline-derived CDR1 and CDR2 are SEHNR and FQNEAQ (reference sequence). V was clipped by 5 bases and J by 6 bases, with 16 bases between them. This CDR3 is built from 14 residues.

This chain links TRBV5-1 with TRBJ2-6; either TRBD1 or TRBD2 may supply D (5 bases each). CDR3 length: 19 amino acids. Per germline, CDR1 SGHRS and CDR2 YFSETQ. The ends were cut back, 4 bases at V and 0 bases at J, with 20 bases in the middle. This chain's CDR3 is CASSRAVTGLSSGANVLTF. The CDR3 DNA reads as TGCGCCAGCAGCCGCGCCGTAACAGGACTTAGCTCTGGGGCCAACGTCCTGACTTTC.

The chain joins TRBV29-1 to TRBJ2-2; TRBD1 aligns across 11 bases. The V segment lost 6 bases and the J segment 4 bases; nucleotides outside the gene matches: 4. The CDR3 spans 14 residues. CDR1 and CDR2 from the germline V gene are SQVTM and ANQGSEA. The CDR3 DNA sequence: TGCAGCGTGGGACAGGGGGTGGTCACCGGGGAGCTGTTTTTT. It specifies CSVGQGVVTGELFF.

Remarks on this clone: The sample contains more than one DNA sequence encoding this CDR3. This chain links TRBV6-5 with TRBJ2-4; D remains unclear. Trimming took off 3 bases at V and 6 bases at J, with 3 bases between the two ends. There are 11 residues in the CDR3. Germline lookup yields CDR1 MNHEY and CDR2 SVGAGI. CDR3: CASSYGNIQYF. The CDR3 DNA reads TGTGCCAGCAGTTATGGAAACATTCAGTACTTC.

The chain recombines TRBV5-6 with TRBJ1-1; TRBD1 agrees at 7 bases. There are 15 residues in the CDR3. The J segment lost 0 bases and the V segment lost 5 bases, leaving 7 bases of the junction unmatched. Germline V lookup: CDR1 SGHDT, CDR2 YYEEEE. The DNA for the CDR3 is TGTGCCAGCAGGAGGGGACAGCGTATGAACACTGAAGCTTTCTTT. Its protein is CASRRGQRMNTEAFF.

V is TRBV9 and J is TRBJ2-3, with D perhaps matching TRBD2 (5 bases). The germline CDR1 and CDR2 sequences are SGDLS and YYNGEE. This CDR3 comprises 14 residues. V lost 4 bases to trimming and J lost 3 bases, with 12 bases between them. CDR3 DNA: TGTGCCAGCAGCTGGGGTCGCGGGACAGATACGCAGTATTTT. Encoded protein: CASSWGRGTDTQYF. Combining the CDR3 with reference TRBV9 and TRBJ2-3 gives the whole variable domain DSGVTQTPKHLITATGQRVTLRCSPRSGDLSVYWYQQSLDQGLQFLIQYYNGEERAKGNILERFSAQQFPDLHSELNLSSLELGDSALYFCASSWGRGTDTQYFGPGTRLTVL.

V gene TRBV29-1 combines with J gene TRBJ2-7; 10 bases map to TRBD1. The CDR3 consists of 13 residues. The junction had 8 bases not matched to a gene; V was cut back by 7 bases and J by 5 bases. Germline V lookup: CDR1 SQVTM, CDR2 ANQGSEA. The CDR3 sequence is CSATGQGIDEQYF. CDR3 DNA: TGCAGCGCCACGGGACAGGGGATCGACGAGCAGTACTTC.

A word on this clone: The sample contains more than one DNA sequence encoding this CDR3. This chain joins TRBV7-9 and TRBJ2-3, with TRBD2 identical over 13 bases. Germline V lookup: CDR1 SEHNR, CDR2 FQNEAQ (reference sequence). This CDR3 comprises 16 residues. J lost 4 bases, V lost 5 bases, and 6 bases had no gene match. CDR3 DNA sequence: TGTGCCAGCAGCCCCGGACTAGCGGGAGTGGCAGATACGCAGTATTTT. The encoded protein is CASSPGLAGVADTQYF.

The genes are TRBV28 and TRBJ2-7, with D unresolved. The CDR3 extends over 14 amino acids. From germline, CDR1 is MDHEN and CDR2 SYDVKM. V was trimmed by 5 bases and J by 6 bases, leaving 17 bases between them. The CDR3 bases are TGTGCCAGCAGTCCCCCTACATTTAGGTCCGAGCAGTACTTC. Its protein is CASSPPTFRSEQYF. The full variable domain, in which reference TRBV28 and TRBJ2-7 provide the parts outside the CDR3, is DVKVTQSSRYLVKRTGEKVFLECVQDMDHENMFWYRQDPGLGLRLIYFSYDVKMKEKGDIPEGYSVSREKKERFSLILESASTNQTSMYLCASSPPTFRSEQYFGPGTRLTVT.